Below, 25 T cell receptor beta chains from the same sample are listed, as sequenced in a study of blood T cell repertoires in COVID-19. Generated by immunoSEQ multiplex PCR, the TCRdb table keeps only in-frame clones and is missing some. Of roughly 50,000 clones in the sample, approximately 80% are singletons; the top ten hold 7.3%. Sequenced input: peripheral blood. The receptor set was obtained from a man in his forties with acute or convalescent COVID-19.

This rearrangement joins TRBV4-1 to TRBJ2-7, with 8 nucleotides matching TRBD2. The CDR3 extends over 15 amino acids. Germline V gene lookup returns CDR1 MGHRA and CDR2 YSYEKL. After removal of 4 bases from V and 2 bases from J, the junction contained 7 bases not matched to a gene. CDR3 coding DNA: TGCGCCAGCAGCCCCAGCGGGGGCTCCACCTACGAGCAGTACTTC. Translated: CASSPSGGSTYEQYF.

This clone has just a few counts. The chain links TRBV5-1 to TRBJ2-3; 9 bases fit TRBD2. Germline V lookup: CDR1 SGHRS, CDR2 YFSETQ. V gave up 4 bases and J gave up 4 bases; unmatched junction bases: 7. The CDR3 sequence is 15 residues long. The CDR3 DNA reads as TGCGCCAGCAGCGTAATAGCGGGGGTGTCAGATACGCAGTATTTT. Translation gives CASSVIAGVSDTQYF.

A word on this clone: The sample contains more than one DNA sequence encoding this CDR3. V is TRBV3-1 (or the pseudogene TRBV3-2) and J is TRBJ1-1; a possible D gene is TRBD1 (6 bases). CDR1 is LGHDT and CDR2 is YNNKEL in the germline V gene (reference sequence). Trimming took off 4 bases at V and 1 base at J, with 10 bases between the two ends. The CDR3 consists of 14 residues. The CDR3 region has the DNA TGTGCCAGCAGCCTAGGGGGAGCGAACACTGAAGCTTTCTTT. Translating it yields CASSLGGANTEAFF.

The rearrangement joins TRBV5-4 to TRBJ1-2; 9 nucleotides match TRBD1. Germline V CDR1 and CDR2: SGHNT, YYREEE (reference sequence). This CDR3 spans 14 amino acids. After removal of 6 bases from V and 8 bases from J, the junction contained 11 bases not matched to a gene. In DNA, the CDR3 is TGTGCCAGCATCCAGGACAGGGGTGTAAGAGGCTACACCTTC. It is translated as CASIQDRGVRGYTF.

The CDR3: CASSPGGQDYGYTF. CDR3 DNA: TGTGCCAGCAGCCCCGGGGGGCAGGACTATGGCTACACCTTC. V gene TRBV28 combines with J gene TRBJ1-2, with D tentatively TRBD1 (6 bases). Germline V gene sequence: CDR1 MDHEN, CDR2 SYDVKM. V dropped 6 bases and J dropped 3 bases, with 14 bases sitting between them. CDR3 size: 14 residues.

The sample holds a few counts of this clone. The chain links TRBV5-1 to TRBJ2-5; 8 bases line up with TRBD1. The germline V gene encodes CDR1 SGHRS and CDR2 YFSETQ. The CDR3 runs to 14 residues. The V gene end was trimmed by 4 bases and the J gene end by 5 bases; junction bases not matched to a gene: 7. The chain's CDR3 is CASSPGTGLETQYF. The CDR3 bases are TGCGCCAGCAGCCCTGGGACAGGTCTGGAGACCCAGTACTTC.

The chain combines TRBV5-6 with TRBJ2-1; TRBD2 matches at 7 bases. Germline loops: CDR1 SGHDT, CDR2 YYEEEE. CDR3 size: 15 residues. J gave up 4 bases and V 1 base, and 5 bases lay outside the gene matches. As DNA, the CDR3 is TGTGCCAGCAGCTTGTTGGGAGGGGCGTACAATGAGCAGTTCTTC. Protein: CASSLLGGAYNEQFF.

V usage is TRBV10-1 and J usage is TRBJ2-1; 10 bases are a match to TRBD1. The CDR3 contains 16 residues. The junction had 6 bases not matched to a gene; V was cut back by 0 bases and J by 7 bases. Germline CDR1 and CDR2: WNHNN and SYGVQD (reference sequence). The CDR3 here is CASSESTGTGANEQFF. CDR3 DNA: TGCGCCAGCAGTGAGTCCACCGGGACAGGGGCGAATGAGCAGTTCTTC.

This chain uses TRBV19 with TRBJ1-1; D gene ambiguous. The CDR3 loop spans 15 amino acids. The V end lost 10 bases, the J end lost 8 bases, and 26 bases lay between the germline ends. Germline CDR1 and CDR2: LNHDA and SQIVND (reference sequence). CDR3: CATQSHQRATPEAFF. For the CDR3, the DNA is TGTGCCACCCAGTCCCATCAGAGGGCCACCCCCGAAGCTTTCTTT.

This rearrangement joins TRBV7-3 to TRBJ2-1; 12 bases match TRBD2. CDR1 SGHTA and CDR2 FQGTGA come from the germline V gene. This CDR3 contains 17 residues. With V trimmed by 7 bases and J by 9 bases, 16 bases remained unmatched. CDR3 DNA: TGTGCCAGCACCCCCCAGGCGCGGACTAGCGGGGCGGGTGAGCAGTTCTTC. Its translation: CASTPQARTSGAGEQFF.

The CDR3 protein is CASITRGTGNTGELFF. The DNA for the CDR3 is TGTGCCAGTATAACAAGAGGGACAGGGAACACCGGGGAGCTGTTTTTT. The chain joins TRBV19 to TRBJ2-2; 8 bases match TRBD1. The length of the CDR3 is 16 residues. Germline V gene sequence: CDR1 LNHDA, CDR2 SQIVND (reference sequence). The V segment lost 7 bases and the J segment 1 base; nucleotides outside the gene matches: 8. The full variable domain, with the rest looked up from reference TRBV19 and TRBJ2-2, is DGGITQSPKYLFRKEGQNVTLSCEQNLNHDAMYWYRQDPGQGLRLIYYSQIVNDFQKGDIAEGYSVSREKKESFPLTVTSAQKNPTAFYLCASITRGTGNTGELFFGEGSRLTVL.

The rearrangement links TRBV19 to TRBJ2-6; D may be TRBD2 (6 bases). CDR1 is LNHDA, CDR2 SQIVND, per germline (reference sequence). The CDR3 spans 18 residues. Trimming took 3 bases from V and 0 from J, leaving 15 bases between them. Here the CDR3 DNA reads TGTGCCAGTAGTATCGCGGGACCCAGAACCTCTGGGGCCAACGTCCTGACTTTC. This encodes CASSIAGPRTSGANVLTF.

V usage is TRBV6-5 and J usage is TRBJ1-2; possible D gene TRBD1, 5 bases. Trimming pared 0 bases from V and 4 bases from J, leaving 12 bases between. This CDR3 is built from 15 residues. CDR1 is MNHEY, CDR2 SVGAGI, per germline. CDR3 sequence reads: CASSYSWRGPYGYTF. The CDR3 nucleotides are TGTGCCAGCAGTTACTCTTGGCGGGGCCCCTATGGCTACACCTTC.

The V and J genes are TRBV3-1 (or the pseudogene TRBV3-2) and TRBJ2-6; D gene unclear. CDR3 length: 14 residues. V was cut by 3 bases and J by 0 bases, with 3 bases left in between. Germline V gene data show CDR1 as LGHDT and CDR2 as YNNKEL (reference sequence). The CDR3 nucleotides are TGTGCCAGCAGCCAGAGCTCTGGGGCCAACGTCCTGACTTTC. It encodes CASSQSSGANVLTF.

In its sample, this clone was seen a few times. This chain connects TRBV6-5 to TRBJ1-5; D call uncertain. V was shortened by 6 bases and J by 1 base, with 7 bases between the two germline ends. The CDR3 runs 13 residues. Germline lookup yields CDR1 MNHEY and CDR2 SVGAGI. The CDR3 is CASSERSNQPQHF. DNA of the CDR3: TGTGCCAGCAGCGAGAGGAGCAATCAGCCCCAGCATTTT.

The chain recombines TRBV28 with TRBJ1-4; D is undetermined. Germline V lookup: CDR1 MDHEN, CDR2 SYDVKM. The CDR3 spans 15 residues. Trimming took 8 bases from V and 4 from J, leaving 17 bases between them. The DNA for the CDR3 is TGTGCCAGCCGGTTCGGAGGTGCAGGTAATGAAAAACTGTTTTTT. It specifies CASRFGGAGNEKLFF.

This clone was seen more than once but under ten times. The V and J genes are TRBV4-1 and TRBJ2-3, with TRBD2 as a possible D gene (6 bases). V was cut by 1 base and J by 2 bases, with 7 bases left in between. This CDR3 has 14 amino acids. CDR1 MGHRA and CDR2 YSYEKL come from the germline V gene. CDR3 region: CASSQGLDTDTQYF. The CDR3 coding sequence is TGCGCCAGCAGCCAAGGACTAGACACAGATACGCAGTATTTT.

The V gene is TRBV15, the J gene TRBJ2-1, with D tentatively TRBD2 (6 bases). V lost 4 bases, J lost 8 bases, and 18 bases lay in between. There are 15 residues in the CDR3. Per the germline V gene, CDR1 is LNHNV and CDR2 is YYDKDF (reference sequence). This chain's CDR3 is CATSTPRGKLYEQFF. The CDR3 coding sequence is TGTGCCACCAGCACCCCCCGGGGGAAGTTGTATGAGCAGTTCTTC.

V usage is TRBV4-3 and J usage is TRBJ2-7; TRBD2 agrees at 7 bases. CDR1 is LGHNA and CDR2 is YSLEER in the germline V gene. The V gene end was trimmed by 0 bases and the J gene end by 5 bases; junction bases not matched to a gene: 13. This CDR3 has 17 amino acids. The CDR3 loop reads CASSQDGGGVRVDEQYF. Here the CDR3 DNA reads TGCGCCAGCAGCCAAGACGGGGGAGGGGTTCGTGTCGACGAGCAGTACTTC.

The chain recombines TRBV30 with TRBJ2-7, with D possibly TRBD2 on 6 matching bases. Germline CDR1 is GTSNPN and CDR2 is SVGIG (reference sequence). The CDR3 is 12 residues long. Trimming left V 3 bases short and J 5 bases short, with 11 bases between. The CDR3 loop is CAWSGGWHEQYF. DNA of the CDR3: TGTGCCTGGAGCGGGGGTTGGCACGAGCAGTACTTC.

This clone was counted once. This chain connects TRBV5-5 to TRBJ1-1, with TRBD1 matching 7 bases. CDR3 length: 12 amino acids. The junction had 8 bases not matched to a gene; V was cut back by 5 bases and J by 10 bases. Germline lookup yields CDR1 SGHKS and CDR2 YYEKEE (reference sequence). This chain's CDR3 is CASSIQGRVAFF. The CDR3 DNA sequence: TGTGCCAGCAGTATACAGGGGCGGGTAGCTTTCTTT.

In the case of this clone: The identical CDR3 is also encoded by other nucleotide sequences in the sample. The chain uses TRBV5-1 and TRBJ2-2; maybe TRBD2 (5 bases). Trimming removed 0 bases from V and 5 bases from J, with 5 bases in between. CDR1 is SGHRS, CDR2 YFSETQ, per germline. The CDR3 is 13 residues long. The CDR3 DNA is TGCGCCAGCAGCTTGGGCGGGACCGGGGAGCTGTTTTTT. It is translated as CASSLGGTGELFF.

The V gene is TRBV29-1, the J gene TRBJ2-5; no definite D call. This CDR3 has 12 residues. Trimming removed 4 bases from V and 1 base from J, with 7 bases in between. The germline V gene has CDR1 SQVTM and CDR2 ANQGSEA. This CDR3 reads CSVGAAQETQYF. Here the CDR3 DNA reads TGCAGCGTTGGGGCAGCCCAAGAGACCCAGTACTTC. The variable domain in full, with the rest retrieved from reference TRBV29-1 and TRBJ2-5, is SAVISQKPSRDICQRGTSLTIQCQVDSQVTMMFWYRQQPGQSLTLIATANQGSEATYESGFVIDKFPISRPNLTFSTLTVSNMSPEDSSIYLCSVGAAQETQYFGPGTRLLVL.

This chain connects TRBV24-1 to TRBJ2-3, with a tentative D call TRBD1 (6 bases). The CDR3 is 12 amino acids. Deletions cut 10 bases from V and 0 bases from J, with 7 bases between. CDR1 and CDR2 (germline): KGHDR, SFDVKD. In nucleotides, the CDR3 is TGTGCCACGGGGGCTAGCACAGATACGCAGTATTTT. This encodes CATGASTDTQYF.

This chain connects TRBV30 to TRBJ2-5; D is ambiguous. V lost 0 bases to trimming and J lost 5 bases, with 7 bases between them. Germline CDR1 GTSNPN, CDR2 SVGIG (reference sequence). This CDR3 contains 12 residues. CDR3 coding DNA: TGTGCCTGGAGTGTCAATCGGGAGACCCAGTACTTC. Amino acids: CAWSVNRETQYF.